Below are 11 T cell receptor beta chains sequenced from a single sample in a study of T cell responses to AZD1222 COVID-19 vaccine. Some clones are missing from TCRdb's copy, which holds only in-frame ones; the method was immunoSEQ multiplex PCR. This sample has some 85,000 clones, with about nine tenths found just once. Source: peripheral blood, taken on day 0 of AZD1222 vaccination. The source is an adult in good health.

This clone was counted between two and nine times. The chain carries TRBV4-2 and TRBJ2-7; 9 bases agree with TRBD2. The trim removed 0 bases at V and 1 base at J, leaving 4 bases unmatched. The CDR3 consists of 16 residues. Germline V lookup: CDR1 LGHNA, CDR2 YNFKEQ. Here the CDR3 reads CASSQEGAGGSYEQYF. In DNA, the CDR3 is TGTGCCAGCAGCCAAGAAGGGGCGGGGGGGTCCTACGAGCAGTACTTC.

V usage is TRBV7-9 and J usage is TRBJ2-1, with D perhaps given as TRBD1 or TRBD2 (6 bases each). Trimming pared 4 bases from V and 0 bases from J, leaving 19 bases between. The CDR3 is made up of 18 amino acids. Germline V CDR1 and CDR2: SEHNR, FQNEAQ (reference sequence). DNA for the CDR3: TGTGCCAGCAGCTCCCAAAGGGGGGCTCTTAGCTCCTACAATGAGCAGTTCTTC. As protein: CASSSQRGALSSYNEQFF.

The genes are TRBV5-8 and TRBJ1-4; 7 nucleotides agree with TRBD1. Trimming at V came to 1 base and at J to 8 bases, leaving 8 bases not matched to a gene. Germline loops: CDR1 SGHTS, CDR2 YDEGEE. The length of the CDR3 is 15 residues. The CDR3 DNA is TGTGCCAGCAGCTTGTACAGGGGAGGAGAAGAAAAACTGTTTTTT. This encodes CASSLYRGGEEKLFF.

The rearrangement uses TRBV3-1 (or the pseudogene TRBV3-2) and TRBJ1-5; D not resolved. V was clipped by 0 bases and J by 2 bases, with 8 bases between them. CDR3 length: 15 amino acids. The V gene's germline CDR1 is LGHDT and CDR2 YNNKEL (reference sequence). Here the CDR3 DNA reads TGTGCCAGCAGCCAAGATCGGGGAGGCAATCAGCCCCAGCATTTT. This encodes CASSQDRGGNQPQHF.

V and J are TRBV7-2 and TRBJ1-2; 9 nucleotides match TRBD1. This CDR3 has 16 amino acids. CDR1 is SGHTA and CDR2 is FQGNSA in the germline V gene. V lost 2 bases to trimming and J lost 2 bases; unmatched junction nucleotides: 6. The DNA for the CDR3 is TGTGCCAGCAGCTTAAGGGGGGGACAGGGAAACTATGGCTACACCTTC. Its protein product is CASSLRGGQGNYGYTF. The complete variable domain, with remaining parts taken from reference TRBV7-2 and TRBJ1-2, reads GAGVSQSPSNKVTEKGKDVELRCDPISGHTALYWYRQSLGQGLEFLIYFQGNSAPDKSGLPSDRFSAERTGGSVSTLTIQRTQQEDSAVYLCASSLRGGQGNYGYTFGSGTRLTVV.

This sequence joins TRBV9 and TRBJ2-7, with D possibly TRBD2 on 5 matching bases. This CDR3 comprises 13 residues. Deletions cut 1 base from V and 5 bases from J, with 10 bases between. The V gene's germline CDR1 is SGDLS and CDR2 YYNGEE. CDR3 bases: TGTGCCAGCAGCGTAACGGGGATCAACGAGCAGTACTTC. Translated: CASSVTGINEQYF.

In this sample, this clone turned up once. The chain is built from TRBV7-2 and TRBJ1-3, with D possibly matching TRBD1 (6 bases). Deletions cut 1 base from V and 0 bases from J, with 10 bases between. Germline CDR1 is SGHTA and CDR2 is FQGNSA. This CDR3 is 16 amino acids long. This CDR3 reads CASSLVRDNSGNTIYF. In nucleotides, the CDR3 is TGTGCCAGCAGCTTAGTTAGGGACAACTCTGGAAACACCATATATTTT. The entire variable domain, with the rest obtained from reference TRBV7-2 and TRBJ1-3, is as follows: GAGVSQSPSNKVTEKGKDVELRCDPISGHTALYWYRQSLGQGLEFLIYFQGNSAPDKSGLPSDRFSAERTGGSVSTLTIQRTQQEDSAVYLCASSLVRDNSGNTIYFGEGSWLTVV.

The chain is built from TRBV6-5 and TRBJ2-2; the match to TRBD2 covers 10 bases. This CDR3 has 15 residues. The ends lost 7 bases at V and 4 bases at J; junction bases unmatched: 6. Germline CDR1 and CDR2: MNHEY and SVGAGI. The CDR3 sequence is CASNLAGGTTGELFF. CDR3 in DNA: TGTGCCAGCAATTTAGCGGGGGGCACCACCGGGGAGCTGTTTTTT.

This chain connects TRBV7-2 to TRBJ1-5; no firm D call. V was pared by 1 base and J by 6 bases, with 13 bases between. Germline lookup yields CDR1 SGHTA and CDR2 FQGNSA. The CDR3 loop spans 15 amino acids. CDR3 sequence: CASSLGLGEGQPQHF. CDR3 DNA sequence: TGTGCCAGCAGCTTAGGTCTTGGAGAGGGTCAGCCCCAGCATTTT.

The chain carries TRBV12-3 or TRBV12-4 and TRBJ1-2; 11 nucleotides match TRBD1. V dropped 6 bases and J dropped 12; count of bases not matched to a gene: 6. The CDR3 runs to 12 residues. The CDR3 sequence: CASRGTGGRHTF. In nucleotides, the CDR3 is TGTGCCAGCAGGGGGACAGGGGGGAGGCACACCTTC.

The gene calls are TRBV9 and TRBJ1-4, with D uncertain. With 0 bases removed from V and 0 bases from J, the gap between germline ends came to 6 bases. From germline, CDR1 is SGDLS and CDR2 YYNGEE. The CDR3 has 15 amino acids. The CDR3 region has the DNA TGTGCCAGCAGCGTAGGTACGGCAACTAATGAAAAACTGTTTTTT. Translating it yields CASSVGTATNEKLFF.